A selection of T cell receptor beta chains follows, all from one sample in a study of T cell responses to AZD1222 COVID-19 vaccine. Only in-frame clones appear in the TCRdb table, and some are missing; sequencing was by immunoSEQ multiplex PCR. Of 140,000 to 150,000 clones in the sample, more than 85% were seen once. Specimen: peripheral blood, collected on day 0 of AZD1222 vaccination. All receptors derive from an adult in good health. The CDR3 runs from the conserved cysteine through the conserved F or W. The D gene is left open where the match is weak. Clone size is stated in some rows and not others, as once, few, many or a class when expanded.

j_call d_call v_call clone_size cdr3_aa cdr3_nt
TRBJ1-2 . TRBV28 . CASSSPGPNYGYTF TGTGCCAGCAGCTCCCCAGGGCCTAACTATGGCTACACCTTC
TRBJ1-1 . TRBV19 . CASSDPYTEAFF TGTGCCAGTAGTGACCCTTACACTGAAGCTTTCTTT
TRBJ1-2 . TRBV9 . CASSLPPSGGEDGYTF TGTGCCAGCAGCCTACCTCCTTCGGGGGGCGAAGATGGCTACACCTTC
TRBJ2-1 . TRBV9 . CASSWTDIPDEQFF TGTGCCAGCAGCTGGACGGATATCCCCGACGAGCAGTTCTTC
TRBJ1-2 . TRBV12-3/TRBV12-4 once CASSYKTNYGYTF TGTGCCAGCAGCTACAAGACTAACTATGGCTACACCTTC
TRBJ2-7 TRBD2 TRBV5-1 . CASSPRETRVNEQYF TGCGCCAGCAGCCCGCGGGAGACACGGGTCAACGAGCAGTACTTC
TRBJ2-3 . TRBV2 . CASSRQGTDTQYF TGTGCCAGCTCTCGACAGGGCACAGATACGCAGTATTTT
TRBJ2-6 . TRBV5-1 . CASSLLESGANVLTF TGCGCCAGCAGCTTATTGGAATCTGGGGCCAACGTCCTGACTTTC
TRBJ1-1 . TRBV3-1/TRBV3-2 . CASSQGVSAEAFF TGTGCCAGCAGCCAAGGGGTGAGTGCTGAGGCTTTCTTT
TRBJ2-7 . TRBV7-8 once CASSLRLGFSGATGLGYEQYF TGTGCCAGCAGCTTAAGGTTGGGGTTTTCGGGGGCGACAGGGTTGGGCTACGAGCAGTACTTC
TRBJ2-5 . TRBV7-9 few CASSLAVARDVKETQYF TGTGCCAGCAGCTTAGCGGTGGCGCGGGATGTGAAAGAGACCCAGTACTTC
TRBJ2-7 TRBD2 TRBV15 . CATSRDPRGGAYEQYF TGTGCCACCAGCAGAGATCCTCGGGGGGGAGCCTACGAGCAGTACTTC
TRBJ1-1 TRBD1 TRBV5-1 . CASSRDSLNTEAFF TGCGCCAGCAGCCGGGACAGTCTGAACACTGAAGCTTTCTTT
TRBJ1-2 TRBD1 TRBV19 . CASSTLGQGNYGYTF TGTGCCAGTAGTACCCTCGGACAGGGGAACTATGGCTACACCTTC
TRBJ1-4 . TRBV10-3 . CAIRGFQGEKLFF TGTGCCATCAGGGGGTTCCAGGGGGAAAAACTGTTTTTT